These T cell receptor beta chains were read from a single sample in a study of OX40 agonist ivuxolimab in advanced cancers. The method was immunoSEQ multiplex PCR; TCRdb's version includes in-frame clones alone and lacks a portion of them. This table has approximately 33,000 clones, approximately 86% appearing once. The source was CD4+ or CD8+ T cells sorted from blood, collected in a trial of the OX40 agonist ivuxolimab. The receptor source for this set is an adult with an advanced solid tumor such as melanoma, head and neck, liver or kidney cancer. Both conserved end residues are part of each CDR3. The D gene is left open where the match is weak. Only part of the rows carry a size: once, few, many, or a class if the clone is expanded.

v_gene: TRBV5-1
j_gene: TRBJ2-7
d_gene: NA
abundance: NA
CDR3aa: CASSLLTGPNYEQYF
CDR3nt: TGCGCCAGCAGCTTGCTCACGGGTCCGAACTACGAGCAGTACTTC

v_gene: TRBV4-2
j_gene: TRBJ2-5
d_gene: NA
abundance: NA
CDR3aa: CASSQEGEGVQETQYF
CDR3nt: TGTGCCAGCAGCCAAGAGGGTGAGGGGGTCCAAGAGACCCAGTACTTC

v_gene: TRBV13
j_gene: TRBJ2-3
d_gene: NA
abundance: NA
CDR3aa: CASSLGPDTQYF
CDR3nt: TGTGCCAGCAGCTTAGGTCCAGATACGCAGTATTTT

v_gene: TRBV4-2
j_gene: TRBJ2-5
d_gene: NA
abundance: NA
CDR3aa: CASSQTSGVQETQYF
CDR3nt: TGTGCCAGCAGCCAGACTTCAGGGGTCCAAGAGACCCAGTACTTC

v_gene: TRBV5-1
j_gene: TRBJ2-1
d_gene: NA
abundance: once
CDR3aa: CASSLGGNEQFF
CDR3nt: TGCGCCAGCAGCTTGGGCGGAAATGAGCAGTTCTTC

v_gene: TRBV11-2
j_gene: TRBJ2-3
d_gene: NA
abundance: once
CDR3aa: CASSLVAMDTQYF
CDR3nt: TGTGCCAGCAGCTTAGTTGCCATGGATACGCAGTATTTT

v_gene: TRBV7-9
j_gene: TRBJ2-3
d_gene: NA
abundance: NA
CDR3aa: CASSLREFSTDTQYF
CDR3nt: TGTGCCAGCAGCTTAAGGGAGTTTAGCACAGATACGCAGTATTTT

v_gene: TRBV7-9
j_gene: TRBJ2-7
d_gene: NA
abundance: NA
CDR3aa: CASSPGGREGLWTYEQYF
CDR3nt: TGTGCCAGCAGCCCAGGGGGCCGGGAGGGCCTTTGGACCTACGAGCAGTACTTC

v_gene: TRBV27
j_gene: TRBJ2-7
d_gene: NA
abundance: NA
CDR3aa: CASSLLGAREYHEQYF
CDR3nt: TGTGCCAGCAGTTTACTGGGGGCGCGGGAGTACCACGAGCAGTACTTC

v_gene: TRBV21-1
j_gene: TRBJ1-2
d_gene: NA
abundance: NA
CDR3aa: CASSKHFDIAGLGYTF
CDR3nt: TGTGCCAGCAGCAAACACTTTGATATCGCTGGGTTAGGCTACACCTTC

v_gene: TRBV6-5
j_gene: TRBJ2-7
d_gene: NA
abundance: once
CDR3aa: CASSYSKSYEQYF
CDR3nt: TGTGCCAGCAGTTACTCCAAGTCCTACGAGCAGTACTTC

v_gene: TRBV19
j_gene: TRBJ1-2
d_gene: NA
abundance: NA
CDR3aa: CASSTTVLYGYTF
CDR3nt: TGTGCCAGTAGCACGACAGTTCTCTATGGCTACACCTTC

v_gene: TRBV5-6
j_gene: TRBJ2-7
d_gene: TRBD2
abundance: NA
CDR3aa: CASSLVSGSLEQYF
CDR3nt: TGTGCCAGCAGCTTGGTTAGCGGGAGTCTCGAGCAGTACTTC

v_gene: TRBV27
j_gene: TRBJ2-7
d_gene: TRBD2
abundance: NA
CDR3aa: CASSFSSGRYEQYF
CDR3nt: TGTGCCAGCAGTTTTTCTAGCGGGAGGTACGAGCAGTACTTC

v_gene: TRBV7-6
j_gene: TRBJ2-7
d_gene: TRBD1
abundance: NA
CDR3aa: CASSLEQGDTYEQYF
CDR3nt: TGTGCCAGCAGCTTAGAACAGGGGGATACGTACGAGCAGTACTTC

v_gene: TRBV7-9
j_gene: TRBJ2-3
d_gene: NA
abundance: few
CDR3aa: CASSLDTGTQYF
CDR3nt: TGTGCCAGCAGCTTAGACACAGGGACGCAGTATTTT

v_gene: TRBV2
j_gene: TRBJ2-4
d_gene: TRBD1
abundance: NA
CDR3aa: CASSHTPGQGAMENIQYF
CDR3nt: TGTGCCAGCAGCCACACGCCGGGACAGGGGGCGATGGAAAACATTCAGTACTTC

v_gene: TRBV27
j_gene: TRBJ1-5
d_gene: NA
abundance: NA
CDR3aa: CASSRYYSNQPQHF
CDR3nt: TGTGCCAGCAGCCGGTACTATAGCAATCAGCCCCAGCATTTT

v_gene: TRBV4-1
j_gene: TRBJ2-5
d_gene: TRBD1
abundance: NA
CDR3aa: CASSQVQGAPGETQYF
CDR3nt: TGCGCCAGCAGCCAAGTGCAGGGGGCGCCTGGAGAGACCCAGTACTTC

v_gene: TRBV5-1
j_gene: TRBJ2-1
d_gene: NA
abundance: NA
CDR3aa: CASSGNNEQFF
CDR3nt: TGCGCCAGCTCCGGGAACAATGAGCAGTTCTTC

v_gene: TRBV7-2
j_gene: TRBJ2-7
d_gene: NA
abundance: NA
CDR3aa: CASSLEPRRNEQYF
CDR3nt: TGTGCCAGCAGCTTAGAACCCAGGAGGAACGAGCAGTACTTC

v_gene: TRBV4-1
j_gene: TRBJ2-3
d_gene: NA
abundance: NA
CDR3aa: CASSQDPSRGGYF
CDR3nt: TGCGCCAGCAGCCAAGACCCCAGTCGTGGGGGGTATTTT

v_gene: TRBV30
j_gene: TRBJ2-3
d_gene: NA
abundance: NA
CDR3aa: CAWSVLLATDTQYF
CDR3nt: TGTGCCTGGAGTGTTTTACTAGCAACAGATACGCAGTATTTT

v_gene: TRBV7-9
j_gene: TRBJ2-7
d_gene: TRBD2
abundance: NA
CDR3aa: CASTEGASGGTEQYF
CDR3nt: TGTGCCAGCACGGAGGGGGCTAGCGGGGGCACCGAGCAGTACTTC